The entry below describes one TCR beta chain. Its antigen remains unidentified. The data originate from a study of identical twins. Study findings and constraints: These conclusions were based on statistical analysis (cross-sectional, not following the same donors). Out-of-frame TCR alpha sharing in monozygotic twins exceeded recombination model predictions. For zero-insertion analyses, partial confounding could come from invariant MAIT and iNKT cells.

The germline gives CDR1 SEHNR, CDR2 FQNEAQ (reference sequence). The CDR3 consists of 13 residues. V was pared by 7 bases and J by 6 bases, with 15 bases between. With template switching, a universal primer site was added, and the cDNA carried unique molecular identifiers. MiXCR, applied by TCRdb to the 5' RACE reads, yields one record per CDR3 protein. The sample has 1,800,000 or so distinct CDR3 sequences, around 29% seen once. The TCR was taken from a newborn girl in good health. Sample: cord blood. V gene TRBV7-9 combines with J gene TRBJ1-1; D perhaps matches TRBD1 (5 bases). The CDR3 nucleotides read TGTGCCAGCATCCTACAGGTAACCTCTGAAGCTTTCTTT. It encodes CASILQVTSEAFF.